This TCR beta chain originates from a study of T cells in Graves' hyperthyroidism and ophthalmopathy. Amplification of TCR beta CDR3 regions used RNA as the template. During a first-round RT-PCR of the TCR CDR3, the HTBI primer set was used. TCRdb reanalysed the multiplex PCR reads using MiXCR and keeps one entry per CDR3 protein. The top ten clones hold approximately 3.5% of a sample with more than 50,000 distinct CDR3 sequences, about 57% of them seen once. It was 10 ml of fresh peripheral blood that supplied the PBMCs. Trimming cost V 6 bases and J 3 bases, with 14 bases left between them. Germline V CDR1 and CDR2: SNHLY, FYNNEI. The CDR3 has 14 residues. The sample holds one count of this clonotype.

This sequence joins TRBV2 and TRBJ1-1; D remains ambiguous. Material for sequencing was blood. The TCR originated in a woman in her sixties with Graves' ophthalmopathy. CDR3 DNA: TGTGCCAGCAGCCTCTTAGGGAGGGACACTGAAGCTTTCTTT. It yields the protein CASSLLGRDTEAFF.